The T cell receptor (beta chain) under discussion was sequenced for a study of control samples from healthy donors and cancer patients. This CDR3 comprises 13 residues. Germline assignment: CDR1 SGHTA and CDR2 FQGNSA. The ends were cut back, 2 bases at V and 3 bases at J, with 8 bases in the middle. TCRdb keeps only in-frame clones here, not all; method: immunoSEQ multiplex PCR. Of around 200,000 clones detected, 85% to 95% appear once; the ten largest clones hold approximately 1.5%. The rearrangement links TRBV7-2 to TRBJ2-7; D not resolved. The source of this sequence is a man aged 18 to 30 in good health. Sample: blood. The CDR3: CASSLRQNYEQYF. For the CDR3, the DNA is TGTGCCAGCAGCTTAAGGCAAAACTACGAGCAGTACTTC. The whole variable domain, remainder taken from reference TRBV7-2 and TRBJ2-7, is GAGVSQSPSNKVTEKGKDVELRCDPISGHTALYWYRQSLGQGLEFLIYFQGNSAPDKSGLPSDRFSAERTGGSVSTLTIQRTQQEDSAVYLCASSLRQNYEQYFGPGTRLTVT.